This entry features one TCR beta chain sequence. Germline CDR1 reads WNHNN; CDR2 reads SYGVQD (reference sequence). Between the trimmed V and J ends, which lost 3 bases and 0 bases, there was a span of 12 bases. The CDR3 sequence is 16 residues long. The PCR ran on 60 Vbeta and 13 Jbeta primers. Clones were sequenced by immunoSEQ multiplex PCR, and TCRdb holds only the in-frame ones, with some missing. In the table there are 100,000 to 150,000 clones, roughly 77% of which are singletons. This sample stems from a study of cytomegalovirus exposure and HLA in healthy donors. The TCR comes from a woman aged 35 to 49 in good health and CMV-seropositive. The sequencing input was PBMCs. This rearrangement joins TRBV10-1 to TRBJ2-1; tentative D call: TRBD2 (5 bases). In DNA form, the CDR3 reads TGCGCCAGCAGTGACGTTCCGGGAAACTCCTACAATGAGCAGTTCTTC. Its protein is CASSDVPGNSYNEQFF.